The rows below give T cell receptor beta chains drawn from one sample of a study of cytomegalovirus exposure and HLA in healthy donors. Measured with immunoSEQ multiplex PCR; TCRdb has only the in-frame clones, and not every one. This sample yields about 220,000 clones, of which around 80% are seen a single time; 0.63% belongs to the top ten. The sample taken for sequencing was PBMCs. The receptors come from a man aged 18 to 29 in good health and CMV-seronegative. Each CDR3 is given with its conserved first and last residue. The D gene is left open where the match is weak. Rows may omit the clone size; those that give it use once, few, many or a size class.

V gene	D gene	J gene	clone size	CDR3 DNA	CDR3 protein
TRBV2	TRBD1	TRBJ1-4	.	TGTGCCAGCAGCGAGGGACAGGGAGCACTGTTTTTT	CASSEGQGALFF
TRBV19	TRBD2	TRBJ2-6	.	TGTGCCAGTAGTCCCTTAGGACTAGCGGATAGCTCTGGGGCCAACGTCCTGACTTTC	CASSPLGLADSSGANVLTF
TRBV2	.	TRBJ2-5	.	TGTGCCAGCAGTAAGCAGGGTGGGGAGACCCAGTACTTC	CASSKQGGETQYF
TRBV11-2	TRBD1	TRBJ2-1	.	TGTGCCAGCAGCTCGAGACAGGGGAGCAATGAGCAGTTCTTC	CASSSRQGSNEQFF
TRBV6-5	.	TRBJ1-1	few	TGTGCCAGCAGTGTCGGGGTGAACACTGAAGCTTTCTTT	CASSVGVNTEAFF
TRBV15	.	TRBJ2-1	.	TGTGCCACCAGCAATCTAGCTACCTACAATGAGCAGTTCTTC	CATSNLATYNEQFF
TRBV30	.	TRBJ2-7	few	TGTGCCTGGGGGGACTGGGGCCGCTACGAGCAGTACTTC	CAWGDWGRYEQYF
TRBV14	TRBD2	TRBJ2-1	.	TGTGCCAGCAGCCCTCGGACGCGGACTAGCGGGAGCTACAATGAGCAGTTCTTC	CASSPRTRTSGSYNEQFF
TRBV30	TRBD1	TRBJ1-1	once	TGTGCCGGGGGGACAGGGCGGGGTATGAACACTGAAGCTTTCTTT	CAGGTGRGMNTEAFF
TRBV5-1	.	TRBJ2-1	.	TGCGCCAGCAGCTGGGGGCCTACTAGTAATGAGCAGTTCTTC	CASSWGPTSNEQFF